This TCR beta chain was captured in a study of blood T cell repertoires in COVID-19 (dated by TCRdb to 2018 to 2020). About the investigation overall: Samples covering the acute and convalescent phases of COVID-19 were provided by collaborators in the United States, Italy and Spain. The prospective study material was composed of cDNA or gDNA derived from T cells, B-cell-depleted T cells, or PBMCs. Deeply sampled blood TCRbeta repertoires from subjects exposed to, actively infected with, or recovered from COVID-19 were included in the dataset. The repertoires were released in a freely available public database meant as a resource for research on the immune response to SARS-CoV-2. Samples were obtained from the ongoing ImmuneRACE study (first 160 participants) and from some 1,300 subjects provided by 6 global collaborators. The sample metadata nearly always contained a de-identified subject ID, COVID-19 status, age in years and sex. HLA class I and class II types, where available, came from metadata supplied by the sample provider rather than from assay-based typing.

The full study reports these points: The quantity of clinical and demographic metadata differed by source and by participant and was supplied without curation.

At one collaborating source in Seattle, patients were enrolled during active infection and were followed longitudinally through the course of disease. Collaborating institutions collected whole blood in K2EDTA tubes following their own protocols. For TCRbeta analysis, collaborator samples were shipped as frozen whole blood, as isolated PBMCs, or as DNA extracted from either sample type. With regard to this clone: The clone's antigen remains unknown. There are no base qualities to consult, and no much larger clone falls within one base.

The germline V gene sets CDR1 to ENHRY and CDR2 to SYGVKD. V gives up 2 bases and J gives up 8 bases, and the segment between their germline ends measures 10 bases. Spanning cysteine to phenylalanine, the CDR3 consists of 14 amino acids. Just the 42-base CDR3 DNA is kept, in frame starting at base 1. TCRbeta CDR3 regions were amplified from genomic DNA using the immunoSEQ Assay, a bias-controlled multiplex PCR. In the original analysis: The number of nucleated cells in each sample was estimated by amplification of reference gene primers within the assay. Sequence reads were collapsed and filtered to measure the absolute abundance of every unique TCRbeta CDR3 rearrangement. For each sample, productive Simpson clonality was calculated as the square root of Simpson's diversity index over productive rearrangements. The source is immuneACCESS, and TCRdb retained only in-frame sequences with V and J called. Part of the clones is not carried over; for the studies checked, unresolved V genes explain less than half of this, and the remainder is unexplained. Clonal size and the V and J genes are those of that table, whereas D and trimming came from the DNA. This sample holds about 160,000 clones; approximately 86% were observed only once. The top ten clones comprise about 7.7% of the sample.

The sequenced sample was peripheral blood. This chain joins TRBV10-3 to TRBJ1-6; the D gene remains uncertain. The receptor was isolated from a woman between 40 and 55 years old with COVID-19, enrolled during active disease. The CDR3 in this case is CAISERDFDSPLHF. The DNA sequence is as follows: TGTGCCATCAGTGAGCGAGACTTTGATTCACCCCTCCACTTT.